The 22 T cell receptor beta chains in this list originate from one sample, sequenced in a study of cytotoxic CD8 clonotypes in ibrutinib-treated CLL. TCRdb keeps only in-frame clones here, not all; method: immunoSEQ multiplex PCR. The sample contains approximately 60,000 clones, roughly 50% of which appear only once. Sequencing used PBMCs, obtained after 24 months of ibrutinib treatment. These receptors were collected from a human donor with chronic lymphocytic leukemia.

This clone was detected a few times. This chain joins TRBV15 and TRBJ1-5; weak D call: TRBD1 (6 bases). Germline V gene data show CDR1 as LNHNV and CDR2 as YYDKDF (reference sequence). The CDR3 has 14 amino acids. Trimming removed 5 bases at V and 4 bases at J, with 12 bases between. In DNA form, the CDR3 reads TGTGCCACCAGCGCCGGACAGCTGAATCAGCCCCAGCATTTT. Residues: CATSAGQLNQPQHF.

The chain has TRBV23-1 and TRBJ1-5, with TRBD1 matching 9 bases. TRBV23-1 is placed among ORFs of uncertain function. After removal of 8 bases from V and 9 bases from J, the junction contained 14 bases not matched to a gene. CDR3 size: 15 residues. The CDR3: CASGQQGAFGGPQHF. The CDR3 nucleotides are TGCGCCAGCGGCCAACAGGGGGCGTTTGGGGGGCCCCAGCATTTT.

The rearrangement uses TRBV11-3 and TRBJ2-1, with D possibly matching TRBD2 (5 bases). The germline V gene encodes CDR1 SGHNT and CDR2 YENEEA. The V end lost 6 bases, the J end lost 4 bases, and 13 bases lay between the germline ends. The CDR3 sequence is 14 residues long. The DNA of the CDR3 is TGTGCCAGCAGTGCAACTAGGTCTTACAATGAGCAGTTCTTC. It codes for CASSATRSYNEQFF.

V gene TRBV6-5 combines with J gene TRBJ2-5; 13 bases map to TRBD2. Germline CDR1 and CDR2: MNHEY and SVGAGI. After removal of 5 bases from V and 5 bases from J, the junction contained 2 bases not matched to a gene. The CDR3 covers 14 residues. The CDR3 coding sequence is TGTGCCAGCAGTACTAGCGGGGGGGCGGAGACCCAGTACTTC. Its protein is CASSTSGGAETQYF.

This clone was detected ten times or more. This chain joins TRBV6-5 and TRBJ2-2; 10 bases are shared with TRBD1. From germline, CDR1 is MNHEY and CDR2 SVGAGI. V lost 2 bases and J lost 6; bases outside the gene matches: 6. There are 16 residues in the CDR3. DNA of the CDR3: TGTGCCAGCAGTTACGTCCGGGACAGGGGTCCCGGGGAGCTGTTTTTT. It specifies CASSYVRDRGPGELFF.

This clone was counted between two and nine times. The V call is TRBV14, the J call TRBJ2-7; 13 bases map to TRBD2. This CDR3 spans 13 amino acids. Germline assignment: CDR1 SGHDN and CDR2 FVKESK. Unmatched junction bases numbered 7, after V lost 4 bases and J lost 13 bases. The CDR3: CASSLGLAGVTYV. The CDR3 DNA follows: TGTGCCAGCAGCCTCGGACTAGCGGGGGTCACCTACGTC.

This clone was observed at least ten times. This chain links TRBV7-2 with TRBJ1-5; possibly TRBD1 for D (6 bases). V lost 5 bases and J 3 bases, leaving 11 bases between the germline ends. Germline V gene data show CDR1 as SGHTA and CDR2 as FQGNSA. The CDR3 runs 14 residues. The CDR3, as DNA: TGTGCCAGCAGCCCGTGGACAGACAATCAGCCCCAGCATTTT. Translating gives CASSPWTDNQPQHF.

The chain is built from TRBV2 and TRBJ1-1; D remains unclear. The germline gives CDR1 SNHLY, CDR2 FYNNEI. The CDR3 contains 15 residues. Trimming pared 6 bases from V and 2 bases from J, leaving 16 bases between. The CDR3 nucleotides read TGTGCCAGCAGCGCTGGACGCAGCCGAAACACTGAAGCTTTCTTT. Its protein is CASSAGRSRNTEAFF.

CDR3 protein: CASSVRDRASDTQYF. The CDR3 region has the DNA TGTGCCAGCAGTGTAAGGGACAGGGCCTCAGATACGCAGTATTTT. The J gene is TRBJ2-3, the V gene TRBV2; 9 bases fit TRBD1. Germline CDR1 is SNHLY and CDR2 is FYNNEI. The CDR3 is 15 residues long. V trimming: 4 bases; J trimming: 4 bases; junction bases outside the gene matches: 6. The variable domain in full, with the rest retrieved from reference TRBV2 and TRBJ2-3, is EPEVTQTPSHQVTQMGQEVILRCVPISNHLYFYWYRQILGQKVEFLVSFYNNEISEKSEIFDDQFSVERPDGSNFTLKIRSTKLEDSAMYFCASSVRDRASDTQYFGPGTRLTVL.

The chain couples TRBV30 to TRBJ2-1; 10 bases align to TRBD2. The CDR3 is 13 amino acids. With 5 bases clipped from V and 4 bases from J, the junction kept 2 bases outside the gene matches. Germline values: CDR1 GTSNPN, CDR2 SVGIG (reference sequence). CDR3 in amino acids: CAWGLADYNEQFF. CDR3 nucleotide sequence: TGTGCCTGGGGACTAGCGGATTACAATGAGCAGTTCTTC.

This rearrangement joins TRBV19 to TRBJ1-2; possible D gene TRBD1, 6 bases. This CDR3 is 13 amino acids long. The V end lost 6 bases, the J end lost 7 bases, and 15 bases lay between the germline ends. The V gene's germline CDR1 is LNHDA and CDR2 SQIVND (reference sequence). As DNA, the CDR3 is TGTGCCAGTAGCGAGAGCGGACAGTTTGGCTACACCTTC. This sequence encodes CASSESGQFGYTF.

The CDR3, as DNA: TGCGCCAGCAGCCATGCAGGGTACCCTGAAGCTTTCTTT. Translating it yields CASSHAGYPEAFF. The chain recombines TRBV4-1 with TRBJ1-1, with a tentative D call TRBD1 (5 bases). Per germline, CDR1 MGHRA and CDR2 YSYEKL. Deletions cut 3 bases from V and 6 bases from J, with 11 bases between. This CDR3 region has 13 residues.

This clone was observed a handful of times. The rearrangement links TRBV29-1 to TRBJ2-7; 8 bases are shared with TRBD1. J lost 4 bases, V lost 5 bases, and 10 bases had no gene match. This CDR3 has 14 residues. Looked up from germline, CDR1 is SQVTM and CDR2 is ANQGSEA. The CDR3 bases are TGCAGCGTTATCTGGTGGACAGGGAAGTACGAGCAGTACTTC. Amino acid sequence: CSVIWWTGKYEQYF.

The chain couples TRBV27 to TRBJ2-1, with TRBD2 matching over 10 bases. CDR1 and CDR2 (germline): MNHEY, SMNVEV (reference sequence). J was trimmed by 8 bases and V by 4 bases; bases with no gene match: 5. The CDR3 is 14 amino acids. This CDR3 reads CASSWTSGTHEQFF. CDR3 sequence (DNA): TGTGCCAGCAGTTGGACTAGCGGTACGCATGAGCAGTTCTTC.

This chain connects TRBV5-3 to TRBJ2-3; D is undetermined. TRBV5-3 belongs to the ORF category, with a function that is uncertain. There are 23 residues in the CDR3. The V gene lost 2 bases and the J gene lost 5 bases, with 39 bases spanning the gap. The CDR3 is CARSFRDWKQGRATTRPLDTQYF. CDR3 DNA sequence: TGTGCCAGAAGCTTTCGCGACTGGAAACAAGGTAGGGCAACAACGCGACCTTTAGATACGCAGTATTTT.

The sample holds one count of this clone. The rearrangement links TRBV19 to TRBJ2-1; tentatively, D is TRBD1 (5 bases). V lost 3 bases to trimming and J lost 7 bases, with 10 bases between them. The length of the CDR3 is 13 residues. CDR1 LNHDA and CDR2 SQIVND come from the germline V gene (reference sequence). CDR3 amino acids: CASSIRQWNEQFF. The CDR3 DNA reads TGTGCCAGTAGTATCCGACAGTGGAATGAGCAGTTCTTC.

This clone was counted only a few times. The chain combines TRBV6-4 with TRBJ2-5; D remains ambiguous. Trimming took off 3 bases at V and 4 bases at J, with 9 bases between the two ends. The CDR3 sequence is 13 residues long. CDR1 MRHNA and CDR2 SNTAGT come from the germline V gene. The CDR3: CASSEGPLETQYF. As DNA, the CDR3 is TGTGCCAGCAGTGAAGGGCCCTTAGAGACCCAGTACTTC.

The V call is TRBV20-1, the J call TRBJ2-5; D is uncertain. Germline V gene lookup returns CDR1 DFQATT and CDR2 SNEGSKA (reference sequence). The CDR3 is 11 residues long. Trimming took off 7 bases at V and 2 bases at J, with 8 bases between the two ends. Here the CDR3 DNA reads TGCAGTGGCGAAATACAAGAGACCCAGTACTTC. Protein: CSGEIQETQYF.

The chain joins TRBV18 to TRBJ1-2; tentative D call: TRBD1 (6 bases). Between the trimmed V and J ends, which lost 3 bases and 0 bases, there was a span of 11 bases. The CDR3 sequence is 15 residues long. Per the germline V gene, CDR1 is KGHSH and CDR2 is LQKENI. The CDR3 sequence is CASSPQGSPNYGYTF. DNA for the CDR3: TGTGCCAGCTCACCGCAGGGGTCCCCTAACTATGGCTACACCTTC.

The sample holds one count of this clone. The chain joins TRBV2 to TRBJ2-1, with D uncertain. Germline V CDR1 and CDR2: SNHLY, FYNNEI. V was clipped by 6 bases and J by 12 bases, with 15 bases between them. The CDR3 length is 12 residues. The CDR3 nucleotides read TGTGCCAGCAGCCCAGGTCGGGTGGGGCAGTTCTTC. Encoded protein: CASSPGRVGQFF.

V is TRBV27 and J is TRBJ2-2; 7 bases map to TRBD1. The CDR3 is 15 residues long. V lost 10 bases and J lost 4; bases outside the gene matches: 12. In germline, CDR1 is MNHEY, CDR2 SMNVEV (reference sequence). In DNA, the CDR3 is TGTGCCACGGGCCCACAGGGGCCCCCCACCGGGGAGCTGTTTTTT. The encoded protein is CATGPQGPPTGELFF.

Concerning this clone itself: The junction and the germline gene differ at one end; a read error may be behind it. This chain uses TRBV6-1 with TRBJ2-5, with TRBD1 matching 9 bases. The germline V gene has CDR1 MNHNS and CDR2 SASEGT. The CDR3 covers 15 residues. CDR3 nucleotides: TGTGCCAGCCTCACGGGACAGGGTGGTCAAGAGACCCAGCACTTC. Translating gives CASLTGQGGQETQHF.